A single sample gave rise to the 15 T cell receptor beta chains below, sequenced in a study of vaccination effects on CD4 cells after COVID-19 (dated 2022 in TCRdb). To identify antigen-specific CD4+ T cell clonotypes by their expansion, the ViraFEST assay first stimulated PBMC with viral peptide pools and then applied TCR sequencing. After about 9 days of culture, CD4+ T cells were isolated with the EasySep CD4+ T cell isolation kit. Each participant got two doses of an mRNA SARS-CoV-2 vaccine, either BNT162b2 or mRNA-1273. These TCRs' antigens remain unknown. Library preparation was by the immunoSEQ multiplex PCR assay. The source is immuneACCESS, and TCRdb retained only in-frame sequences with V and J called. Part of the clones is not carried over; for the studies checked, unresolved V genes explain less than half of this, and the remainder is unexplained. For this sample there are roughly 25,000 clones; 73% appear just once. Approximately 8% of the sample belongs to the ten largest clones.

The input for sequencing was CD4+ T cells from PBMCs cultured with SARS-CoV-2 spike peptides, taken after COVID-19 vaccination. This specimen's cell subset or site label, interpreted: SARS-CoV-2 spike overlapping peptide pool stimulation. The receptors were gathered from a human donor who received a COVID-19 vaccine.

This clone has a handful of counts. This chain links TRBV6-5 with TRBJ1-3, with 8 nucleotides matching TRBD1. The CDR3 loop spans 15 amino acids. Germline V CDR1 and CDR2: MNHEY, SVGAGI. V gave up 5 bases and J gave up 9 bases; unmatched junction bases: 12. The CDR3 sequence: CASSQGAAQRGTIYF. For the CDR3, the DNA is TGTGCCAGCAGTCAGGGGGCAGCCCAACGGGGCACCATATATTTT.

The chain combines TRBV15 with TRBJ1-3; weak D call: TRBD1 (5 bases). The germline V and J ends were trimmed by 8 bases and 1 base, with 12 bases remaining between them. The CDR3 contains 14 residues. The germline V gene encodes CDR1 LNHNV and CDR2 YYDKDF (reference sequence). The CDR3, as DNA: TGTGCCACCGGAAGGGGATTATCTGGAAACACCATATATTTT. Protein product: CATGRGLSGNTIYF.

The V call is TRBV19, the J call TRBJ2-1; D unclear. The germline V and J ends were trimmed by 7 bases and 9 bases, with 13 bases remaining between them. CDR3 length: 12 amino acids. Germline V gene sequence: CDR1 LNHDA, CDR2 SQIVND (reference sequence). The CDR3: CASTAGVGEQFF. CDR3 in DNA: TGTGCCAGTACGGCTGGGGTGGGTGAGCAGTTCTTC.

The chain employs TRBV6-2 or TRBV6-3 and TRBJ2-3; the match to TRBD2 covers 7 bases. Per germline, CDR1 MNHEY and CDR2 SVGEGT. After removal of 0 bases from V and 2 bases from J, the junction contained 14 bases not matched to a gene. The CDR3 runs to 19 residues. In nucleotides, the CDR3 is TGTGCCAGCAGTTACTCCACGAGTCTCCTAGCGGCTATCACAGATACGCAGTATTTT. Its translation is CASSYSTSLLAAITDTQYF.

CDR3 nucleotide sequence: TGTGCCAGCAGCTTAGCCCGCGCTGGGACAGGGACGTCAGATACGCAGTATTTT. Encoded protein: CASSLARAGTGTSDTQYF. This sequence joins TRBV7-9 and TRBJ2-3; 9 nucleotides align to TRBD1. Germline V gives CDR1 SEHNR, CDR2 FQNEAQ (reference sequence). J lost 4 bases, V lost 0 bases, and 11 bases had no gene match. This CDR3 spans 18 amino acids. Filled out from reference TRBV7-9 and TRBJ2-3, the complete variable domain reads DTGVSQNPRHKITKRGQNVTFRCDPISEHNRLYWYRQTLGQGPEFLTYFQNEAQLEKSRLLSDRFSAERPKGSFSTLEIQRTEQGDSAMYLCASSLARAGTGTSDTQYFGPGTRLTVL.

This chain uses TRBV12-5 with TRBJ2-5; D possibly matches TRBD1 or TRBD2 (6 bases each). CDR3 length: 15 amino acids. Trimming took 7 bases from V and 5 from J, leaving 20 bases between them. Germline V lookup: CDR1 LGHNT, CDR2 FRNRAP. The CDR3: CASALKPGGFETQYF. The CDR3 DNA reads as TGTGCTAGTGCCCTCAAACCCGGGGGCTTCGAGACCCAGTACTTC.

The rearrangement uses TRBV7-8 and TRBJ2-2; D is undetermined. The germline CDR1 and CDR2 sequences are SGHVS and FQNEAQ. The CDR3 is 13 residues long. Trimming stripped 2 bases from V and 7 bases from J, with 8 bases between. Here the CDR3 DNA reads TGTGCCAGCAGCTTATACCAGGACGGGGAGCTGTTTTTT. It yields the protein CASSLYQDGELFF.

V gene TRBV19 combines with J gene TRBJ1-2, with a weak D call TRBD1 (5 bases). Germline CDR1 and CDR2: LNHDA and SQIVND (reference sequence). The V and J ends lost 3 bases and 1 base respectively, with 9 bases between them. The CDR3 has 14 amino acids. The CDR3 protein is CASSIRGDNYGYTF. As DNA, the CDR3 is TGTGCCAGTAGTATCCGGGGCGATAACTATGGCTACACCTTC. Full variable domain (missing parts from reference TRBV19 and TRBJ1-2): DGGITQSPKYLFRKEGQNVTLSCEQNLNHDAMYWYRQDPGQGLRLIYYSQIVNDFQKGDIAEGYSVSREKKESFPLTVTSAQKNPTAFYLCASSIRGDNYGYTFGSGTRLTVV.

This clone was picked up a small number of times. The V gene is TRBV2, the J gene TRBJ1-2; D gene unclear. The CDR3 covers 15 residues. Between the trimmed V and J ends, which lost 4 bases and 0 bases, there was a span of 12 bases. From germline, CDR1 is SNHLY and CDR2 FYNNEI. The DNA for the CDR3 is TGTGCCAGCAGTGTCCTACCCGAAGCTAACTATGGCTACACCTTC. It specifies CASSVLPEANYGYTF. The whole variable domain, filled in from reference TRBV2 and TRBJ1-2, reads EPEVTQTPSHQVTQMGQEVILRCVPISNHLYFYWYRQILGQKVEFLVSFYNNEISEKSEIFDDQFSVERPDGSNFTLKIRSTKLEDSAMYFCASSVLPEANYGYTFGSGTRLTVV.

The CDR3 reads CASSVGRGYYEQYF. CDR3 bases: TGTGCCAGCAGTGTGGGTCGGGGATACTACGAGCAGTACTTC. The J gene is TRBJ2-7, the V gene TRBV2; perhaps TRBD2 as D (5 bases). Per the germline V gene, CDR1 is SNHLY and CDR2 is FYNNEI. CDR3 length: 14 residues. Between the trimmed V and J ends, which lost 4 bases and 3 bases, there was a span of 13 bases.

CDR3 DNA: TGTGCCAGTAGTTCCTGGACAGGGGGAGACGAGACCCAGTACTTC. It codes for CASSSWTGGDETQYF. This rearrangement joins TRBV19 to TRBJ2-5, with 10 bases aligning to TRBD1. With V trimmed by 5 bases and J by 5 bases, 8 bases remained unmatched. The CDR3 spans 15 residues. Germline CDR1 is LNHDA and CDR2 is SQIVND (reference sequence).

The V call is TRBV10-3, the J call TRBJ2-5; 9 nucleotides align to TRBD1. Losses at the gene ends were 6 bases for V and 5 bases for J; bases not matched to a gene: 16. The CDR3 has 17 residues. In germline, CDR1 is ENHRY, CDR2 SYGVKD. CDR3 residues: CAISVSGTGSLRETQYF. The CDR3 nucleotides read TGTGCCATCAGCGTCTCCGGGACAGGGAGTTTGAGGGAGACCCAGTACTTC.

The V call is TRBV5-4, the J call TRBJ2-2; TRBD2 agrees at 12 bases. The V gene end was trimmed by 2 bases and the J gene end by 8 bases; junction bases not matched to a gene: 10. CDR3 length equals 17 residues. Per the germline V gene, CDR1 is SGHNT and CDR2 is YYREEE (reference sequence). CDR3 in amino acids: CASSLKTSGRPRGELFF. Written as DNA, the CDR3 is TGTGCCAGCAGCTTAAAAACTAGCGGGAGGCCTAGGGGGGAGCTGTTTTTT.

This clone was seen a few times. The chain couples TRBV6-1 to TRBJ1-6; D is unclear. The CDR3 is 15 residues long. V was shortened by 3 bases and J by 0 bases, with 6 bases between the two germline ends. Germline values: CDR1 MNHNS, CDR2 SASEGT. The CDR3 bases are TGTGCCAGCAGTGAGGAAAGCTCCTATAATTCACCCCTCCACTTT. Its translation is CASSEESSYNSPLHF.

The CDR3 region has the DNA TGTGCCAGCAGCCAAGTCTGGGGGAGACACTACGAGCAGTACTTC. Protein product: CASSQVWGRHYEQYF. The chain is built from TRBV14 and TRBJ2-7; D may correspond to TRBD1 or TRBD2 (5 bases each). The CDR3 length is 15 residues. V was pared by 1 base and J by 3 bases, with 13 bases between. Germline V lookup: CDR1 SGHDN, CDR2 FVKESK.